A selection of T cell receptor beta chains follows, all from one sample in a study of blood T cell repertoires in COVID-19. TCRdb's copy holds only in-frame clones and misses some; the assay was immunoSEQ multiplex PCR. The sample records around 72,000 clones, roughly 88% being singletons. Sequencing was carried out using peripheral blood. The receptor source for this set is a man in his fifties or sixties with acute or convalescent COVID-19. CDR3s include the opening cysteine and the closing phenylalanine or tryptophan. The D gene is left open where the match is weak. For some rows the clone size is stated as once, few or many, or as a class when expanded; others skip it.

j_call clone_size d_call v_call cdr3_aa cdr3_nt
TRBJ1-1 . . TRBV3-1/TRBV3-2 CASSLGHGAFF TGTGCCAGCAGCCTCGGACATGGGGCTTTCTTT
TRBJ2-1 . TRBD1 TRBV27 CASSFGQGNSNEQFF TGTGCCAGCAGCTTCGGACAGGGGAATAGTAATGAGCAGTTCTTC
TRBJ2-2 . TRBD2 TRBV28 CASSPGTRVGTGELFF TGTGCCAGCAGCCCCGGGACTAGGGTCGGCACCGGGGAGCTGTTTTTT
TRBJ1-1 once . TRBV5-1 CASSLEGLLVTEAFF TGCGCCAGCAGCTTGGAAGGTCTGCTAGTCACTGAAGCTTTCTTT
TRBJ2-2 . TRBD2 TRBV25-1 CASSDRGGNTGELFF TGTGCCAGCAGTGACCGGGGGGGAAACACCGGGGAGCTGTTTTTT
TRBJ1-1 . TRBD1 TRBV2 CASTTGENTEAFF TGTGCCAGCACCACAGGGGAAAACACTGAAGCTTTCTTT
TRBJ1-2 . . TRBV7-8 CASSLAGLGYTF TGTGCCAGCAGCTTAGCTGGGCTGGGCTACACCTTC
TRBJ2-2 few . TRBV6-5 CASSSTGGVTGELFF TGTGCCAGCAGTAGCACAGGGGGGGTCACCGGGGAGCTGTTTTTT
TRBJ2-3 . . TRBV2 CASSGGLNTDTQYF TGTGCCAGCAGTGGCGGACTGAACACAGATACGCAGTATTTT
TRBJ1-4 . TRBD1 TRBV9 CASSARGQGNEKLFF TGTGCCAGCAGCGCCCGGGGACAGGGTAATGAAAAACTGTTTTTT
TRBJ2-3 . . TRBV10-2 CASRDGTSTDTQYF TGCGCCAGCAGAGACGGGACTAGCACAGATACGCAGTATTTT
TRBJ2-2 . . TRBV6-1 CASSEWGAGELFF TGTGCCAGCAGTGAGTGGGGGGCCGGGGAGCTGTTTTTT
TRBJ2-5 once . TRBV24-1 CATSAAGLETQYF TGTGCCACCAGTGCCGCAGGGTTGGAGACCCAGTACTTC
TRBJ1-2 few TRBD1 TRBV5-1 CASSQGQIYGYTF TGCGCCAGCAGCCAGGGACAGATCTATGGCTACACCTTC
TRBJ1-4 . . TRBV7-9 CASSLGQSNEKLFF TGTGCCAGCAGCCTCGGACAGTCCAATGAAAAACTGTTTTTT
TRBJ2-3 once TRBD1 TRBV2 CASSGQGASTDTQYF TGTGCCAGCAGCGGACAGGGGGCGAGCACAGATACGCAGTATTTT
TRBJ2-6 . TRBD1 TRBV4-2 CASSQSGTGRSGANVLTF TGTGCCAGCAGCCAATCCGGGACAGGGAGGTCTGGGGCCAACGTCCTGACTTTC
TRBJ2-1 . . TRBV27 CASSDRTVGVQFF TGTGCCAGCAGCGACAGGACAGTTGGGGTGCAGTTCTTC
TRBJ1-2 once TRBD1 TRBV6-5 CASFPGQGVRGYTF TGTGCCAGCTTTCCGGGACAGGGGGTTCGGGGCTACACCTTC
TRBJ2-3 once TRBD2 TRBV3-1/TRBV3-2 CASSQETSGYTDTQYF TGTGCCAGCAGCCAAGAAACTAGCGGGTACACAGATACGCAGTATTTT
TRBJ2-5 . TRBD2 TRBV5-1 CASSLAGTSRSGETQYF TGCGCCAGCAGCTTGGCCGGGACTAGCAGGAGTGGAGAGACCCAGTACTTC
TRBJ2-2 once TRBD2 TRBV19 CATTRGGSPGELFF TGTGCCACCACCCGGGGGGGGAGTCCCGGGGAGCTGTTTTTT
TRBJ1-2 . . TRBV30 CAWSEGQPGYTF TGTGCCTGGAGTGAGGGACAACCAGGCTACACCTTC